This T cell receptor beta chain was retrieved from a study of blood T cell repertoires in COVID-19. Study overall: The United States, Italy and Spain were the sources of the acute and convalescent COVID-19 samples. PBMCs, B-cell-depleted T cells, or T cells were the source of the cDNA or gDNA that made up the material.

In the authors' workflow: Reference gene primers were amplified, and this amplification served to estimate nucleated cell counts. Assay: immunoSEQ multiplex PCR; the TCRdb copy retains only in-frame clones and omits some. That table is the source of V, J and clone size, and D and trimming were worked out from the DNA. The sample has roughly 14,000 clones; roughly 89% are singletons. The J segment lost 1 base and the V segment lost 7 bases, leaving 2 bases of the junction unmatched. This CDR3 spans 13 amino acids. Germline loops: CDR1 MDHEN, CDR2 SYDVKM. Sequencing used peripheral blood. The V and J genes are TRBV28 and TRBJ2-7, with 9 bases aligning to TRBD2. The TCR was taken from a human donor in a cohort sampled during active COVID-19. CDR3 sequence: CASNLAGSYEQYF. The CDR3 DNA is TGTGCCAGCAACCTAGCGGGGTCCTACGAGCAGTACTTC.